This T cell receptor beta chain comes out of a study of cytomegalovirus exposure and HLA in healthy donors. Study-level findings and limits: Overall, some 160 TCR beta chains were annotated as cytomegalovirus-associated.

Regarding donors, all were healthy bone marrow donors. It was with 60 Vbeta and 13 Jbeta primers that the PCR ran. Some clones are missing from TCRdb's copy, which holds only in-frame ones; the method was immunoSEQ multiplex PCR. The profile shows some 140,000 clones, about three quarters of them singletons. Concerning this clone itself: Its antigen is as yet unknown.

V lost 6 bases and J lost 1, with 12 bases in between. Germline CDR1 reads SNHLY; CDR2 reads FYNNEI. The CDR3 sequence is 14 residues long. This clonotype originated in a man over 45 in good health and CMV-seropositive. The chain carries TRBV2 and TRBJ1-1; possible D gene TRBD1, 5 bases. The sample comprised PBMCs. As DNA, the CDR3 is TGTGCCAGCAGCAGACAGCTCAAGAACACTGAAGCTTTCTTT. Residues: CASSRQLKNTEAFF.